This T cell receptor (beta chain) derives from a study of blood T cells in healthy people across ages. Germline lookup yields CDR1 ENHRY and CDR2 SYGVKD. This CDR3 region has 13 residues. Deletions cut 6 bases from V and 6 bases from J, with 9 bases between. Worth noting for this clonotype: Antigen unknown.

General observations from the study: Aged donors had fewer naive CD4+ cells and lower diversity than long-lived donors.

It was with a sample-barcoded 5' primer and a J-beta primer mix that a second PCR of about 6 to 12 cycles was run. TCRdb re-called the 5' RACE reads through MiXCR, storing one row per CDR3 protein. This sample yields about 800,000 distinct CDR3 sequences, of which around 25% are seen a single time; 3% to 4.5% belongs to the top ten. This sample was also put to use in a study of T cells of mothers and their children.

Material for sequencing was blood. The receptor comes from a boy aged 5 to 17 in good health. The rearrangement uses TRBV10-3 and TRBJ1-6; D not resolved. In DNA, the CDR3 is TGTGCCATCAGGGTACAGATTAATTCACCCCTCCACTTT. It specifies CAIRVQINSPLHF.